The 24 T cell receptor beta chains presented below share a single source sample, sequenced in a study of cytomegalovirus exposure and HLA in healthy donors. The PCR used 60 Vbeta and 13 Jbeta primers. Some clones are missing from TCRdb's copy, which holds only in-frame ones; the method was immunoSEQ multiplex PCR. This sample has about 180,000 clones; under 80% occur once, and the top ten carry 13%. Sample: PBMCs. Source of these receptors: a woman aged 45 to 65 in good health and CMV-seropositive.

The chain couples TRBV9 to TRBJ2-2, with 8 bases identical to TRBD2. With V trimmed by 0 bases and J by 5 bases, 6 bases remained unmatched. Germline V gene lookup returns CDR1 SGDLS and CDR2 YYNGEE. There are 16 residues in the CDR3. CDR3 coding DNA: TGTGCCAGCAGCGTAGCTCGGGGGGGCCCTACCGGGGAGCTGTTTTTT. Translated, it gives CASSVARGGPTGELFF.

The chain uses TRBV9 and TRBJ1-2; D is perhaps TRBD1 (5 bases). The V gene's germline CDR1 is SGDLS and CDR2 YYNGEE. V was cut by 4 bases and J by 6 bases, with 16 bases left in between. This CDR3 has 14 amino acids. CDR3 region: CASSLVSTVDGYTF. The CDR3 nucleotides are TGTGCCAGCAGCCTCGTTTCGACAGTGGATGGCTACACCTTC.

The V call is TRBV6-6, the J call TRBJ1-5; 7 bases match TRBD1. V lost 6 bases, J lost 1 base, and 6 bases stayed unmatched. This CDR3 has 15 residues. CDR1 and CDR2 from the germline V gene are MNHNY and SVGAGI (reference sequence). CDR3: CASSLQQGSNQPQHF. DNA of the CDR3: TGTGCCAGCAGCCTTCAACAGGGGAGCAATCAGCCCCAGCATTTT.

In this sample, this clone turned up a few times. The chain links TRBV6-1 to TRBJ1-6, with D maybe TRBD1 (6 bases). CDR1 and CDR2 from the germline V gene are MNHNS and SASEGT. V lost 5 bases to trimming and J lost 10 bases, with 12 bases between them. The length of the CDR3 is 13 residues. The chain's CDR3 is CASSTGWDSPLHF. Written as DNA, the CDR3 is TGTGCCAGCAGTACAGGGTGGGACTCACCCCTCCACTTT.

This clone showed up just a few times. The rearrangement links TRBV29-1 to TRBJ1-2, with TRBD1 matching 7 bases. Germline V gene lookup returns CDR1 SQVTM and CDR2 ANQGSEA. This CDR3 spans 13 amino acids. V was clipped by 3 bases and J by 6 bases; unmatched bases: 7. The CDR3 here is CSVEVQGTDGYTF. The DNA for the CDR3 is TGCAGCGTTGAGGTACAGGGGACGGATGGCTACACCTTC.

The rearrangement joins TRBV5-4 to TRBJ2-7, with 8 bases fitting TRBD1. Germline V lookup: CDR1 SGHNT, CDR2 YYREEE (reference sequence). CDR3 length: 14 residues. V gave up 4 bases and J gave up 3 bases; unmatched junction bases: 6. The CDR3 loop is CASSRRQGNYEQYF. The CDR3 region has the DNA TGTGCCAGCAGCCGGAGACAGGGGAACTACGAGCAGTACTTC. Looking up the rest from reference TRBV5-4 and TRBJ2-7 gives the full variable domain: ETGVTQSPTHLIKTRGQQVTLRCSSQSGHNTVSWYQQALGQGPQFIFQYYREEENGRGNFPPRFSGLQFPNYSSELNVNALELDDSALYLCASSRRQGNYEQYFGPGTRLTVT.

This chain links TRBV30 with TRBJ2-7; D may be TRBD2 (6 bases). V was shortened by 2 bases and J by 5 bases, with 16 bases between the two germline ends. This CDR3 spans 14 amino acids. Germline-derived CDR1 and CDR2 are GTSNPN and SVGIG (reference sequence). The CDR3 loop reads CAWSKGPGAHEQYF. In nucleotides, the CDR3 is TGTGCCTGGAGTAAAGGTCCGGGAGCCCACGAGCAGTACTTC.

The V gene is TRBV25-1, the J gene TRBJ1-3; D may be TRBD1 (6 bases). The CDR3 consists of 14 residues. Germline loops: CDR1 MGHDK, CDR2 SYGVNS. Trimming cost V 3 bases and J 0 bases, with 6 bases left between them. The CDR3 reads CASSETGSGNTIYF. Written as DNA, the CDR3 is TGTGCCAGCAGTGAGACAGGCTCTGGAAACACCATATATTTT. The variable domain in full, completed from reference TRBV25-1 and TRBJ1-3, reads EADIYQTPRYLVIGTGKKITLECSQTMGHDKMYWYQQDPGMELHLIHYSYGVNSTEKGDLSSESTVSRIRTEHFPLTLESARPSHTSQYLCASSETGSGNTIYFGEGSWLTVV.

About this clone itself: The junction differs from germline at one of its ends, possibly a read error. V gene TRBV7-9 combines with J gene TRBJ1-3; D is perhaps TRBD1 (5 bases). The CDR3 covers 16 residues. CDR1 SEHNR and CDR2 FQNEAQ come from the germline V gene (reference sequence). Here the CDR3 reads CSSSQPGLSRGNTIYF. Here the CDR3 DNA reads TGTTCCAGCAGCCAACCGGGACTGAGTCGAGGAAACACCATATATTTT. The whole variable domain, filled in from reference TRBV7-9 and TRBJ1-3, reads DTGVSQNPRHKITKRGQNVTFRCDPISEHNRLYWYRQTLGQGPEFLTYFQNEAQLEKSRLLSDRFSAERPKGSFSTLEIQRTEQGDSAMYLCSSSQPGLSRGNTIYFGEGSWLTVV.

This chain joins TRBV4-2 and TRBJ2-4, with D perhaps TRBD2 (6 bases). Germline CDR1 LGHNA, CDR2 YNFKEQ. V lost 0 bases to trimming and J lost 10 bases, with 13 bases between them. CDR3 length: 14 amino acids. As DNA, the CDR3 is TGTGCCAGCAGCCAAGAATTGCAGGAGGGGATTCAGTACTTC. It is translated as CASSQELQEGIQYF.

Only a few counts were recorded for this clone. The chain uses TRBV27 and TRBJ2-5; TRBD1 agrees at 12 bases. The CDR3 is 15 amino acids. V shed 4 bases, J shed 5 bases, and the junction held 5 bases outside the gene matches. The germline V gene has CDR1 MNHEY and CDR2 SMNVEV (reference sequence). CDR3 residues: CASSSWDRGQETQYF. The CDR3 DNA is TGTGCCAGCAGTTCTTGGGACAGGGGGCAGGAGACCCAGTACTTC.

This chain connects TRBV2 to TRBJ1-1; the match to TRBD1 covers 8 bases. In germline, CDR1 is SNHLY, CDR2 FYNNEI. There are 15 residues in the CDR3. Unmatched junction bases numbered 3, after V lost 1 base and J lost 2 bases. CDR3 nucleotide sequence: TGTGCCAGCAGTGAAGGTGGACAGGGAAACACTGAAGCTTTCTTT. This gives the protein CASSEGGQGNTEAFF.

V and J are TRBV12-5 and TRBJ2-3, with 8 bases that match TRBD2. Losses at the gene ends were 7 bases for V and 1 base for J; bases not matched to a gene: 7. Germline V CDR1 and CDR2: LGHNT, FRNRAP. This CDR3 contains 15 residues. Written as DNA, the CDR3 is TGTGCTAGTGCCGAGGGGCGGGGGGGCACAGATACGCAGTATTTT. Translating it yields CASAEGRGGTDTQYF.

The V and J genes are TRBV7-8 and TRBJ2-1; TRBD2 matches at 9 bases. CDR1 is SGHVS, CDR2 FQNEAQ, per germline. V lost 1 base and J lost 4; bases outside the gene matches: 5. The CDR3 has 16 residues. The CDR3, as DNA: TGTGCCAGCAGCTTAGGGCGGGGGGGACTGTACAATGAGCAGTTCTTC. This sequence encodes CASSLGRGGLYNEQFF.

The chain uses TRBV19 and TRBJ1-4; D not resolved. CDR1 is LNHDA and CDR2 is SQIVND in the germline V gene (reference sequence). Trimming took 3 bases from V and 0 from J, leaving 8 bases between them. The CDR3 loop spans 15 amino acids. DNA of the CDR3: TGTGCCAGTAGTATGGACTTAGCAACTAATGAAAAACTGTTTTTT. It is translated as CASSMDLATNEKLFF.

J is TRBJ1-6 and V is TRBV18; D possibly corresponds to TRBD1 (5 bases). The germline V gene encodes CDR1 KGHSH and CDR2 LQKENI. The ends were cut back, 2 bases at V and 8 bases at J, with 16 bases in the middle. The CDR3 runs to 16 residues. The CDR3 DNA is TGTGCCAGCTCACCAAATGGGGCGTCCAATCATTCACCCCTCCACTTT. This gives the protein CASSPNGASNHSPLHF.

The chain uses TRBV27 and TRBJ1-4, with a weak D call TRBD1 (5 bases). Trimming pared 4 bases from V and 5 bases from J, leaving 14 bases between. Germline CDR1 is MNHEY and CDR2 is SMNVEV (reference sequence). CDR3 length: 15 residues. The CDR3 region is CASSSLGGRNEKLFF. DNA for the CDR3: TGTGCCAGCAGTTCCCTCGGGGGTCGGAATGAAAAACTGTTTTTT.

J is TRBJ2-7 and V is TRBV21-1; the table assigns TRBD2, which was not confirmed against the DNA. TRBV21-1 is described as a pseudogene. This CDR3 spans 13 amino acids. The CDR3 loop is CASSIKRSYEQYF. CDR3 nucleotide sequence: TGTGCCAGCAGCATAAAAAGGAGCTACGAGCAGTACTTC.

As to this clone: This CDR3 is also generated by other DNA sequences in the sample. CDR3 region: CSVVDTNYGYTF. CDR3 in DNA: TGCAGCGTCGTGGACACCAACTATGGCTACACCTTC. V and J are TRBV29-1 and TRBJ1-2; possible D gene TRBD1, 5 bases. The CDR3 runs 12 residues. Germline V gene lookup returns CDR1 SQVTM and CDR2 ANQGSEA. V was trimmed by 6 bases and J by 2 bases, leaving 10 bases between them.

The genes are TRBV4-1 and TRBJ1-6; 7 bases agree with TRBD1. Germline V gives CDR1 MGHRA, CDR2 YSYEKL. This CDR3 comprises 15 residues. The V gene end was trimmed by 6 bases and the J gene end by 8 bases; junction bases not matched to a gene: 10. CDR3 DNA: TGCGCCAGCAGGAGAGAGGGGACAGCCCATTCACCCCTCCACTTT. Its translation: CASRREGTAHSPLHF.

This clone came up a few times. The chain has TRBV18 and TRBJ1-6; TRBD1 aligns across 11 bases. The length of the CDR3 is 15 residues. Germline CDR1 KGHSH, CDR2 LQKENI. V dropped 6 bases and J dropped 10; count of bases not matched to a gene: 8. Written as DNA, the CDR3 is TGTGCCAGCTCGAGGACAGGGGGCATCGGGTCACCCCTCCACTTT. This translates into CASSRTGGIGSPLHF. Looking up the rest from reference TRBV18 and TRBJ1-6 gives the full variable domain: NAGVMQNPRHLVRRRGQEARLRCSPMKGHSHVYWYRQLPEEGLKFMVYLQKENIIDESGMPKERFSAEFPKEGPSILRIQQVVRGDSAAYFCASSRTGGIGSPLHFGNGTRLTVT.

The chain employs TRBV5-1 and TRBJ2-3; TRBD2 agrees at 15 bases. This CDR3 comprises 17 residues. Germline lookup yields CDR1 SGHRS and CDR2 YFSETQ. Trimming removed 3 bases from V and 6 bases from J; junction bases left unmatched: 8. CDR3 region: CASSSGLAGGLMDTQYF. CDR3 bases: TGCGCCAGCAGCTCAGGACTAGCGGGGGGGCTGATGGATACGCAGTATTTT.

The V and J genes are TRBV19 and TRBJ1-4; TRBD1 agrees at 7 bases. J gave up 6 bases and V 3 bases, and 4 bases lay outside the gene matches. The germline V gene has CDR1 LNHDA and CDR2 SQIVND (reference sequence). This CDR3 has 14 amino acids. CDR3 coding DNA: TGTGCCAGTAGTATTGCCAGGGGGTATGAAAAACTGTTTTTT. It is translated as CASSIARGYEKLFF.

The chain's CDR3 is CASRAVRGSADTQYF. The CDR3 nucleotides are TGTGCCAGCAGGGCGGTCCGGGGGTCGGCAGATACGCAGTATTTT. The chain employs TRBV2 and TRBJ2-3, with D possibly being TRBD2 (6 bases). Per the germline V gene, CDR1 is SNHLY and CDR2 is FYNNEI. The CDR3 spans 15 residues. Trimming took 6 bases from V and 4 from J, leaving 17 bases between them.